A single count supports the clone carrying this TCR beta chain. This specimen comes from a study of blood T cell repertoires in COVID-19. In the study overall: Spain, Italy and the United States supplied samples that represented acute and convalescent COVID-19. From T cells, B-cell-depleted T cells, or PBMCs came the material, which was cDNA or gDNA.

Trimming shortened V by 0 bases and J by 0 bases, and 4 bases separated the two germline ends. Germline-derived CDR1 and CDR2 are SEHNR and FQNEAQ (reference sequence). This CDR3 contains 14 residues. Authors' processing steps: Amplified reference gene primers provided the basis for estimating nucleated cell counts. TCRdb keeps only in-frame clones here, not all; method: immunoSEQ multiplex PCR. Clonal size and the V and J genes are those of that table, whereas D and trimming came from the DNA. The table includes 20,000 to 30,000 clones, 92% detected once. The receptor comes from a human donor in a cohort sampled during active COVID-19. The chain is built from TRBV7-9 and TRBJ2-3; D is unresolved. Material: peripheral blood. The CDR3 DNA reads TGTGCCAGCAGCTTAGCCGGGAGCACAGATACGCAGTATTTT. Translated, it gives CASSLAGSTDTQYF.